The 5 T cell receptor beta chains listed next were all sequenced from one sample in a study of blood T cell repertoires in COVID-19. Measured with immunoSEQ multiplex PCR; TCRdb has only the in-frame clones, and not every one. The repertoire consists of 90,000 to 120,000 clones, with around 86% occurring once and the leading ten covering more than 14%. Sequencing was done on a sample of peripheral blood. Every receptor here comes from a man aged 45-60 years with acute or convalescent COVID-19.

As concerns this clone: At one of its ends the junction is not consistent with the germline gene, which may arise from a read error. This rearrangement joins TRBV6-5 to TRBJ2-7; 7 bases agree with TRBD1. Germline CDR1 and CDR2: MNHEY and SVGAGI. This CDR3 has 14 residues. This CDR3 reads CASSNSGQPKTRYF. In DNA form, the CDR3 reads TGTGCCAGCAGTAACTCGGGACAGCCAAAAACGAGGTACTTC.

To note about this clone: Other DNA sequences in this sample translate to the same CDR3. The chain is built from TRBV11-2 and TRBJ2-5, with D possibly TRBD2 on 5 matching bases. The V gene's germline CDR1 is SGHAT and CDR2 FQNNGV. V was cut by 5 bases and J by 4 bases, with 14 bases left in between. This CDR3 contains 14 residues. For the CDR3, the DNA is TGTGCCAGCAGCGCGTCCGGGGAAGGAGAGACCCAGTACTTC. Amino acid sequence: CASSASGEGETQYF.

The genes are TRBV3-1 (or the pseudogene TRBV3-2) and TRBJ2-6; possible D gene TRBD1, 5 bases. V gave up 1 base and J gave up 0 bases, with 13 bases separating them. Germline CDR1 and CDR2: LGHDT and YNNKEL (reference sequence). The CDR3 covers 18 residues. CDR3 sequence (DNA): TGTGCCAGCAGCCAAGTCGCTCTGGGGCTCTCTGGGGCCAACGTCCTGACTTTC. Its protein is CASSQVALGLSGANVLTF.

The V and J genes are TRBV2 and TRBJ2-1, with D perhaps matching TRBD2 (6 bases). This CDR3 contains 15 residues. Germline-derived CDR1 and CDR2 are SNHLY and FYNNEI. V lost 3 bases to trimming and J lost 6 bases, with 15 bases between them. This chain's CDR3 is CASSDWRVGGNEQFF. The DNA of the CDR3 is TGTGCCAGCAGTGATTGGCGGGTGGGGGGCAATGAGCAGTTCTTC.

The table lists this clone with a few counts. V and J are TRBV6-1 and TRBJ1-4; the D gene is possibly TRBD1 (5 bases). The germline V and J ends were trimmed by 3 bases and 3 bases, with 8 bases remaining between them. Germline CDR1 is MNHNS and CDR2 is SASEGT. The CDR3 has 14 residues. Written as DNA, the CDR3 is TGTGCCAGCAGTGATGTAGGGGCTAATGAAAAACTGTTTTTT. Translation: CASSDVGANEKLFF.